Listed here are 12 T cell receptor beta chains from one sample, sequenced in a study of shared clonotypes between healthy human individuals. Using immunoSEQ multiplex PCR, the repertoire was profiled, and TCRdb retains in-frame clones only, with some absent. The table has some 2,100,000 clones, nearly 97% seen once; the top ten hold roughly 0.13%. Sequenced: naive CD4+ T cells sorted from blood. Subset specified: CD45RA+ positively selected. These receptors all come from a man younger than 35 in good health.

The chain employs TRBV30 and TRBJ2-2, with TRBD2 as a possible D gene (6 bases). In germline, CDR1 is GTSNPN, CDR2 SVGIG (reference sequence). V gave up 1 base and J gave up 12 bases, with 9 bases separating them. The length of the CDR3 is 11 residues. CDR3 region: CAWSAGTQLFF. In nucleotides, the CDR3 is TGTGCCTGGAGTGCGGGGACTCAGCTGTTTTTT.

The chain is built from TRBV5-1 and TRBJ2-2, with D possibly TRBD1 on 5 matching bases. Per the germline V gene, CDR1 is SGHRS and CDR2 is YFSETQ. The CDR3 sequence is 16 residues long. Trimming took off 3 bases at V and 2 bases at J, with 14 bases between the two ends. CDR3 in amino acids: CASSSRLQDNTGELFF. The CDR3 DNA reads TGCGCCAGCAGCTCCCGATTACAGGATAACACCGGGGAGCTGTTTTTT.

The chain links TRBV19 to TRBJ1-5; 9 bases map to TRBD1. The germline CDR1 and CDR2 sequences are LNHDA and SQIVND (reference sequence). V was clipped by 3 bases and J by 7 bases; unmatched bases: 7. The CDR3 loop spans 15 amino acids. CDR3 DNA: TGTGCCAGTAGTATGGTTACAGGGGGCAGGCAGCCCCAGCATTTT. Residues: CASSMVTGGRQPQHF.

V is TRBV11-2 and J is TRBJ2-7; 11 bases line up with TRBD2. Per germline, CDR1 SGHAT and CDR2 FQNNGV. The V and J ends lost 1 base and 0 bases, in that order; junction bases with no gene match: 11. CDR3 length: 19 amino acids. The CDR3 region is CASSLGAASGRLGSYEQYF. Written as DNA, the CDR3 is TGTGCCAGCAGCTTAGGCGCCGCTAGCGGGAGGTTGGGCTCCTACGAGCAGTACTTC.

CDR3 in amino acids: CASSQDLVRAFF. The CDR3 DNA reads as TGTGCCAGCAGCCAAGATCTTGTTCGAGCTTTCTTT. V and J are TRBV14 and TRBJ1-1; D not resolved. V dropped 0 bases and J dropped 10 bases, with 9 bases sitting between them. The germline gives CDR1 SGHDN, CDR2 FVKESK. This CDR3 region has 12 residues. Using reference TRBV14 and TRBJ1-1 for the parts outside the CDR3, the full variable domain is EAGVTQFPSHSVIEKGQTVTLRCDPISGHDNLYWYRRVMGKEIKFLLHFVKESKQDESGMPNNRFLAERTGGTYSTLKVQPAELEDSGVYFCASSQDLVRAFFGQGTRLTVV.

Written as DNA, the CDR3 is TGTGCCAGCTCCCCAATCCAGGGGACCGGAAACACCATATATTTT. As protein: CASSPIQGTGNTIYF. The chain links TRBV18 to TRBJ1-3; D is possibly TRBD1 (6 bases). This CDR3 has 15 amino acids. Trimming left V 6 bases short and J 4 bases short, with 16 bases between. CDR1 KGHSH and CDR2 LQKENI come from the germline V gene.

The chain is built from TRBV18 and TRBJ1-1; D is undetermined. V lost 1 base and J 1 base, leaving 7 bases between the germline ends. This CDR3 comprises 14 residues. CDR1 and CDR2 from the germline V gene are KGHSH and LQKENI. The DNA of the CDR3 is TGTGCCAGCTCACCACGGGCACCGAACACTGAAGCTTTCTTT. It specifies CASSPRAPNTEAFF.

The CDR3 region has the DNA TGTGCCAGCAGTCCCGGGACGGCTGACAATCAGCCCCAGCATTTT. Protein: CASSPGTADNQPQHF. This chain connects TRBV6-5 to TRBJ1-5; possible D gene TRBD1, 5 bases. Germline V gene data show CDR1 as MNHEY and CDR2 as SVGAGI. V lost 5 bases to trimming and J lost 3 bases, with 14 bases between them. This CDR3 region has 15 residues.

The chain has TRBV28 and TRBJ1-2; D is unclear. The CDR3 covers 11 residues. Germline V gives CDR1 MDHEN, CDR2 SYDVKM. Trimming took off 8 bases at V and 8 bases at J, with 12 bases between the two ends. DNA for the CDR3: TGTGCCAGCGGACTTTCCCACGGCTACACCTTC. It specifies CASGLSHGYTF.

This rearrangement joins TRBV6-1 to TRBJ2-7; the D gene is possibly TRBD1 (6 bases). V was cut by 3 bases and J by 0 bases, with 15 bases left in between. CDR1 and CDR2 (germline): MNHNS, SASEGT. This CDR3 is built from 16 residues. The DNA for the CDR3 is TGTGCCAGCAGTGACGTGACAGGCCAGAGCTCCTACGAGCAGTACTTC. This encodes CASSDVTGQSSYEQYF.

The rearrangement joins TRBV29-1 to TRBJ1-6; a possible D gene is TRBD1 (5 bases). V shed 3 bases and J shed 10 bases, with 13 bases lying between them. The CDR3 loop spans 13 amino acids. Germline-derived CDR1 and CDR2 are SQVTM and ANQGSEA. CDR3 nucleotides: TGCAGCGTTGAGGCACAGGCGGGGTCACCCCTCCACTTT. Protein sequence: CSVEAQAGSPLHF. Combining the CDR3 with reference TRBV29-1 and TRBJ1-6 gives the whole variable domain SAVISQKPSRDICQRGTSLTIQCQVDSQVTMMFWYRQQPGQSLTLIATANQGSEATYESGFVIDKFPISRPNLTFSTLTVSNMSPEDSSIYLCSVEAQAGSPLHFGNGTRLTVT.

The rearrangement uses TRBV7-6 and TRBJ2-1; possible D gene TRBD2, 5 bases. CDR1 is SGHVS and CDR2 is FNYEAQ in the germline V gene. Trimming took off 4 bases at V and 0 bases at J, with 13 bases between the two ends. The CDR3 consists of 16 residues. CDR3 in DNA: TGTGCCAGCAGCTCCGGACCTGCGGGCTCCTACAATGAGCAGTTCTTC. Translation gives CASSSGPAGSYNEQFF.